This T cell receptor beta chain was identified during a study of early T cells in non-severe SARS-CoV-2 infection. The wider study: From unsorted whole blood, bulk RNA was sequenced, and the chains remained unpaired.

This clonotype was found a few times. The germline V gene has CDR1 SGHTA and CDR2 FQGTGA. Trimming stripped 4 bases from V and 11 bases from J, with 17 bases between. The CDR3 covers 13 residues. TCRdb re-called the 5' RACE reads with MiXCR, one entry per CDR3 protein. The sample lists some 66,000 distinct CDR3 sequences, less than 9.5% seen once, with more than 2.5% in the top ten. The sample was whole blood. The TCR was taken from an adult who was a healthcare worker with PCR-confirmed SARS-CoV-2 infection or an uninfected control (not recorded which). The chain couples TRBV7-3 to TRBJ1-1; possible D gene TRBD1, 5 bases. The CDR3 nucleotides read TGTGCCAGCAGCTACGAACCGGGACTTGGGGCTTTCTTT. Translating gives CASSYEPGLGAFF.